The 8 T cell receptor beta chains below were found in one sample sequenced in a study of CD8+CD57+ T cells in acquired aplastic anemia. The use of genomic DNA as template underpinned the TCR beta VDJ and CDR3 profiling. TCRdb re-called the reads with MiXCR, one entry per CDR3 protein. The data contain 150,000 to 200,000 distinct CDR3 sequences, roughly 50% of them singletons. Before being chosen for sequencing, patients had shown CD8+CD57+ cell expansion by flow cytometry. The specimen was sorted CD4+, CD8+, or CD8+CD57+ T cells (not recorded which) from PBMCs. The receptors derive from a human donor with aplastic anemia.

This clonotype was observed at least ten times. This chain joins TRBV5-5 and TRBJ1-1; 7 bases are shared with TRBD1. CDR1 is SGHKS, CDR2 YYEKEE, per germline (reference sequence). This CDR3 spans 15 amino acids. With 0 bases clipped from V and 5 bases from J, the junction kept 7 bases outside the gene matches. DNA of the CDR3: TGTGCCAGCAGCTTGGGGGACAGAATTCGAACTGAAGCTTTCTTT. As protein: CASSLGDRIRTEAFF.

This clonotype was seen at least ten times. The rearrangement links TRBV27 to TRBJ1-6; D call uncertain. Germline V gives CDR1 MNHEY, CDR2 SMNVEV (reference sequence). The CDR3 spans 14 residues. V lost 3 bases to trimming and J lost 5 bases, with 8 bases between them. The DNA of the CDR3 is TGTGCCAGCAGTTTCACAGTCAATAATTCACCCCTCCACTTT. Its protein is CASSFTVNNSPLHF.

This clonotype was observed a single time. V and J are TRBV2 and TRBJ2-3, with TRBD2 identical over 11 bases. The CDR3 consists of 14 residues. V lost 3 bases and J lost 5; bases outside the gene matches: 1. The germline CDR1 and CDR2 sequences are SNHLY and FYNNEI. The CDR3 spells CASSEGLAEDTQYF. CDR3 bases: TGTGCCAGCAGTGAGGGACTAGCGGAAGATACGCAGTATTTT. Looking up the rest from reference TRBV2 and TRBJ2-3 gives the full variable domain: EPEVTQTPSHQVTQMGQEVILRCVPISNHLYFYWYRQILGQKVEFLVSFYNNEISEKSEIFDDQFSVERPDGSNFTLKIRSTKLEDSAMYFCASSEGLAEDTQYFGPGTRLTVL.

The gene calls are TRBV29-1 and TRBJ2-5; 12 bases align to TRBD2. The V segment lost 4 bases and the J segment 7 bases; nucleotides outside the gene matches: 10. Germline lookup yields CDR1 SQVTM and CDR2 ANQGSEA. This CDR3 has 15 amino acids. CDR3 amino acids: CSVVGTSGPPGTQYF. CDR3 DNA: TGCAGCGTTGTAGGGACTAGCGGGCCCCCGGGGACCCAGTACTTC.

This clonotype was counted ten times or more. The rearrangement uses TRBV9 and TRBJ2-7; a weak D match, TRBD1 (6 bases). Germline CDR1 and CDR2: SGDLS and YYNGEE. This CDR3 contains 13 residues. With 0 bases removed from V and 3 bases from J, the gap between germline ends came to 7 bases. The CDR3 region is CASSVEDSYEQYF. CDR3 coding DNA: TGTGCCAGCAGCGTAGAGGACAGCTACGAGCAGTACTTC.

This clonotype was picked up a small number of times. This chain connects TRBV3-1 to TRBJ2-1; possibly TRBD2 for D (6 bases). The V gene lost 4 bases and the J gene lost 3 bases, with 13 bases spanning the gap. This CDR3 has 15 residues. The germline CDR1 and CDR2 sequences are LGHDT and YNNKEL (reference sequence). The CDR3 nucleotides read TGTGCCAGCAGCCTCCTAGCGACAATCTACAATGAGCAGTTCTTC. This sequence encodes CASSLLATIYNEQFF.

This clonotype was picked up many times. The gene calls are TRBV9 and TRBJ1-3; D ambiguous. The CDR3 runs to 17 residues. Between the trimmed V and J ends, which lost 3 bases and 0 bases, there was a span of 16 bases. The germline CDR1 and CDR2 sequences are SGDLS and YYNGEE. The CDR3 coding sequence is TGTGCCAGCAGCGAGGGAACTGCTCCAATCTCTGGAAACACCATATATTTT. Translated: CASSEGTAPISGNTIYF. Drawing the rest from reference TRBV9 and TRBJ1-3, the complete variable domain is DSGVTQTPKHLITATGQRVTLRCSPRSGDLSVYWYQQSLDQGLQFLIQYYNGEERAKGNILERFSAQQFPDLHSELNLSSLELGDSALYFCASSEGTAPISGNTIYFGEGSWLTVV.

V usage is TRBV11-1 and J usage is TRBJ2-2; D is uncertain. Germline values: CDR1 SGHAT, CDR2 FQDESV (reference sequence). Trimming stripped 1 base from V and 0 bases from J, with 9 bases between. The CDR3 loop spans 16 amino acids. CDR3 in amino acids: CASSLEGCANTGELFF. The CDR3 coding sequence is TGTGCCAGCAGCTTAGAGGGCTGTGCGAACACCGGGGAGCTGTTTTTT.